A selection of T cell receptor beta chains follows, all from one sample in a study of T cells in Graves' hyperthyroidism and ophthalmopathy. TCRdb ran MiXCR on the multiplex PCR reads and lists one entry per CDR3 protein. The table includes about 700,000 distinct CDR3 sequences, about 15% detected once. Specimen: blood. All receptors derive from a woman between 18 and 29 years old with Graves' hyperthyroidism. CDR3s include the opening cysteine and the closing phenylalanine or tryptophan. Each record gives: clone size, D gene, V gene, J gene, CDR3 protein, CDR3 DNA. The D gene is left open where the match is weak. Clone size is shown for a subset of rows, as once, few, many or a class of expanded clone.

many,-,TRBV18,TRBJ2-4,CASSPQAGAKNIQYF,TGTGCCAGCTCACCCCAGGCGGGGGCCAAAAACATTCAGTACTTC
few,-,TRBV7-2,TRBJ1-5,CASSLEDRNQPQHF,TGTGCCAGCAGCTTAGAGGACCGCAATCAGCCCCAGCATTTT
many,-,TRBV7-9,TRBJ2-1,CASRYPGAYNEQFF,TGTGCCAGCAGGTATCCTGGGGCCTACAATGAGCAGTTCTTC
many,TRBD2,TRBV9,TRBJ2-7,CASSVAGGSSYEQYF,TGTGCCAGCTCCGTAGCGGGAGGAAGCTCCTACGAGCAGTACTTC
many,-,TRBV6-2/TRBV6-3,TRBJ1-5,CASSYINQPQHF,TGTGCCAGCAGTTACATTAATCAGCCCCAGCATTTT
few,-,TRBV3-1,TRBJ2-3,CASSQEVYTQYF,TGTGCCAGCAGCCAAGAAGTGTATACGCAGTATTTT
many,TRBD2,TRBV12-3/TRBV12-4,TRBJ2-7,CASRSGTSGRAKNEQYF,TGTGCCAGCAGGTCCGGGACTAGCGGGAGGGCCAAGAACGAGCAGTACTTC
few,-,TRBV20-1,TRBJ1-4,CSASPQAGEKLFF,TGCAGTGCTAGTCCTCAAGCGGGTGAAAAACTGTTTTTT
many,-,TRBV6-5,TRBJ2-1,CASNYSLASHIGNEQFF,TGTGCCAGCAATTACTCCCTAGCATCACACATCGGAAATGAGCAGTTCTTC
few,-,TRBV6-1,TRBJ1-5,CASSEANSLNQPQHF,TGTGCCAGCAGTGAAGCAAACTCTCTGAATCAGCCCCAGCATTTT
many,-,TRBV4-3,TRBJ2-2,CASSQDRRAGELFF,TGCGCCAGCAGCCAAGATCGGCGGGCCGGGGAGCTGTTTTTT
-,TRBD1,TRBV7-3,TRBJ2-7,CASNSRGGDREVRSSHNEQYF,TGTGCCAGCAACTCCCGTGGAGGCGACAGGGAAGTTAGGTCATCCCACAATGAGCAGTACTTC
many,-,TRBV2,TRBJ2-2,CASQKEGVNTGELFF,TGTGCCTCTCAGAAAGAGGGAGTTAACACCGGGGAGCTGTTTTTT
few,-,TRBV11-2,TRBJ2-3,CASSLGRLASTDTQYF,TGTGCCAGCAGCCTGGGTCGGCTCGCTAGCACAGATACGCAGTATTTT
many,TRBD1,TRBV18,TRBJ2-2,CASSRQGRNTGELFF,TGTGCCAGCTCAAGACAGGGGAGAAACACCGGGGAGCTGTTTTTT
-,TRBD2,TRBV4-1,TRBJ2-1,CASSQDQREGHNEQFF,TGCGCCAGCAGCCAAGACCAGCGGGAGGGCCACAATGAGCAGTTCTTC
many,-,TRBV11-2,TRBJ1-4,CASSRTPGTVTNEKLFF,TGTGCCAGCAGCCGGACTCCAGGGACGGTCACTAATGAAAAACTGTTTTTT
many,TRBD1,TRBV20-1,TRBJ2-7,CSATPGQRIYEQYF,TGCAGTGCTACCCCGGGACAGAGAATCTACGAGCAGTACTTC
-,TRBD1,TRBV7-9,TRBJ2-7,CASSKVGQGLHEQYF,TGTGCCAGCAGCAAAGTGGGACAGGGGCTACACGAGCAGTACTTC
few,-,TRBV20-1,TRBJ2-2,CSAGGRANTGELFF,TGCAGTGCCGGAGGCAGGGCGAACACCGGGGAGCTGTTTTTT
few,-,TRBV9,TRBJ2-7,CASSPRTASPTYEQYF,TGTGCCAGCAGCCCTCGGACAGCTTCCCCAACCTACGAGCAGTACTTC
many,-,TRBV20-1,TRBJ1-1,CSARAGTVNTEAFF,TGCAGTGCTAGAGCCGGGACGGTGAACACTGAAGCTTTCTTT
few,-,TRBV27,TRBJ1-2,CASSPLDSGPSRGYTF,TGTGCCAGCAGCCCCTTGGACAGTGGACCTTCACGGGGCTACACCTTC
many,-,TRBV27,TRBJ1-1,CASSIHRNTEAFF,TGTGCCAGCAGTATCCACAGAAACACTGAAGCTTTCTTT
-,TRBD2,TRBV19,TRBJ2-1,CASIITAGAYNEQFF,TGTGCCAGTATTATAACGGCGGGAGCCTACAATGAGCAGTTCTTC
-,-,TRBV5-1,TRBJ2-2,CASSLTTGVVTGELFF,TGCGCCAGCAGCTTGACGACGGGAGTGGTGACCGGGGAGCTGTTTTTT
few,TRBD2,TRBV6-1,TRBJ2-1,CASSRERREPKNEQFF,TGTGCCAGCAGTAGAGAGAGGCGGGAGCCCAAGAATGAGCAGTTCTTC
many,TRBD2,TRBV20-1,TRBJ2-7,CSARDPLAGVEQYF,TGCAGTGCTAGGGACCCACTAGCGGGAGTCGAGCAGTACTTC
many,TRBD2,TRBV20-1,TRBJ2-1,CSAREGRVSGQFF,TGCAGTGCTAGAGAAGGGAGGGTTTCGGGGCAGTTCTTC
-,-,TRBV7-9,TRBJ2-5,CASSHSGTYQETQYF,TGTGCCAGCAGCCATAGCGGAACGTACCAAGAGACCCAGTACTTC
many,-,TRBV12-3/TRBV12-4,TRBJ2-1,CALASSSYNEQFF,TGTGCCTTGGCGTCTAGCTCCTACAATGAGCAGTTCTTC
-,-,TRBV7-2,TRBJ2-7,CASSFTAGKGSYEQYF,TGTGCCAGCAGCTTCACCGCCGGGAAGGGGTCCTACGAGCAGTACTTC
many,-,TRBV30,TRBJ2-4,CAWRPSGRVRKNIQYF,TGTGCCTGGAGGCCCAGTGGCCGCGTCAGAAAAAACATTCAGTACTTC
-,-,TRBV19,TRBJ1-4,CASSKDGTVTNEKLFF,TGTGCCAGTAGTAAAGATGGGACGGTGACTAATGAAAAACTGTTTTTT
few,TRBD2,TRBV20-1,TRBJ2-1,CSARKGLAGVRHHEQFF,TGCAGTGCTAGAAAGGGACTAGCGGGAGTTCGTCACCATGAGCAGTTCTTC
few,-,TRBV3-1,TRBJ2-6,CASSQERTSNVLTF,TGTGCCAGCAGCCAAGAACGGACCTCTAACGTCCTGACTTTC
few,TRBD2,TRBV20-1,TRBJ2-3,CSAVDPTSGRADTQYF,TGCAGTGCCGTAGACCCAACTAGCGGGAGAGCAGATACGCAGTATTTT
-,-,TRBV29-1,TRBJ1-2,CSVEVLEAPFNYGYTF,TGCAGCGTTGAAGTTCTCGAGGCCCCCTTTAACTATGGCTACACCTTC
many,-,TRBV11-2,TRBJ2-1,CASSLGRSNEQFF,TGTGCCAGCAGCTTAGGGCGTTCCAATGAGCAGTTCTTC
-,-,TRBV3-1,TRBJ1-1,CASSQAGPVNTEAFF,TGTGCCAGCAGCCAAGCCGGGCCGGTGAACACTGAAGCTTTCTTT
many,TRBD2,TRBV10-3,TRBJ2-1,CAIRGLAENEQFF,TGTGCCATCAGGGGACTAGCGGAGAATGAGCAGTTCTTC
many,TRBD2,TRBV7-2,TRBJ2-1,CASSSSSGRSYNEQFF,TGTGCCAGCAGCTCCAGTAGCGGGAGGTCCTACAATGAGCAGTTCTTC
many,TRBD2,TRBV6-2/TRBV6-3,TRBJ2-1,CASRPLTSGTYNEQFF,TGTGCCAGCAGACCCCTAACTAGCGGGACCTACAATGAGCAGTTCTTC
-,-,TRBV27,TRBJ2-5,CASSFHSPLRAETQYF,TGTGCCAGCAGTTTCCATAGCCCATTACGGGCAGAGACCCAGTACTTC
-,-,TRBV29-1,TRBJ1-5,CSALTGSRYQPQHF,TGCAGCGCTCTGACAGGTTCCCGATATCAGCCCCAGCATTTT
-,-,TRBV5-1,TRBJ2-5,CASSPGNNKETQYF,TGCGCCAGCAGCCCCGGGAATAACAAAGAGACCCAGTACTTC
-,TRBD2,TRBV9,TRBJ2-7,CASSENPGLAGFDSYEQYF,TGTGCCAGCAGCGAGAACCCGGGACTAGCGGGATTTGATTCCTACGAGCAGTACTTC
few,-,TRBV6-2/TRBV6-3,TRBJ1-2,CASSYDSKDYGYTF,TGTGCCAGCAGTTATGACAGTAAGGACTATGGCTACACCTTC
many,TRBD2,TRBV29-1,TRBJ2-3,CSVEDSGSVGDTQYF,TGCAGCGTAGAGGATAGCGGGAGCGTAGGAGATACGCAGTATTTT